Following are 8 T cell receptor beta chains from one sample sequenced in a study of STAT5B mutations in CD4+ large granular lymphocyte leukemia. The protocol was immunoSEQ multiplex PCR, while the TCRdb copy is restricted to in-frame clones and leaves out a portion. The sample shows about 38,000 clones, about four fifths of them seen only once. The sample was CD4+ T cells from blood buffy coats. All receptors come from a human donor in good health.

V usage is TRBV27 and J usage is TRBJ1-5; the match to TRBD1 covers 8 bases. J gave up 1 base and V 8 bases, and 4 bases lay outside the gene matches. The CDR3 has 14 residues. CDR1 and CDR2 (germline): MNHEY, SMNVEV (reference sequence). CDR3 amino acids: CASARTGSNQPQHF. The CDR3 nucleotides are TGTGCCAGCGCGAGGACAGGGAGCAATCAGCCCCAGCATTTT.

This clone came up a few times. The junction shows a germline mismatch at one end, possibly a read error. The rearrangement uses TRBV10-3 and TRBJ1-5; D remains unclear. There are 12 residues in the CDR3. Germline V gene sequence: CDR1 ENHRY, CDR2 SYGVKD. CDR3 coding DNA: TGTGCCATTAGTGCCTCCAATCAGCCCCAGCATTTT. The encoded protein is CAISASNQPQHF.

The chain couples TRBV19 to TRBJ1-5; no firm D call. Germline V lookup: CDR1 LNHDA, CDR2 SQIVND (reference sequence). V dropped 7 bases and J dropped 0 bases, with 7 bases sitting between them. CDR3 length: 13 amino acids. The CDR3 nucleotides read TGTGCCAGTACCCCTTATAGCAATCAGCCCCAGCATTTT. It specifies CASTPYSNQPQHF.

This rearrangement joins TRBV18 to TRBJ2-7; TRBD2 matches at 11 bases. CDR3 length equals 17 residues. The V gene end was trimmed by 6 bases and the J gene end by 1 base; junction bases not matched to a gene: 11. Looked up from germline, CDR1 is KGHSH and CDR2 is LQKENI. CDR3 amino acids: CASSVGSGGAGSYEQYF. The CDR3 nucleotides read TGTGCCAGCTCCGTGGGTAGCGGGGGGGCCGGTTCCTACGAGCAGTACTTC.

The chain has TRBV4-3 and TRBJ2-5, with 7 bases lining up with TRBD1. CDR3 length: 14 amino acids. V dropped 3 bases and J dropped 4; count of bases not matched to a gene: 5. CDR1 is LGHNA and CDR2 is YSLEER in the germline V gene. The CDR3 reads CASSQQTGPETQYF. In DNA, the CDR3 is TGCGCCAGCAGCCAGCAGACAGGGCCAGAGACCCAGTACTTC.

This clone occurred a few times. The rearrangement uses TRBV5-1 and TRBJ1-4; D is unresolved. CDR3 size: 13 residues. Germline V gene data show CDR1 as SGHRS and CDR2 as YFSETQ. V was cut by 4 bases and J by 5 bases, with 9 bases left in between. CDR3 residues: CASSRLGNEKLFF. The CDR3 DNA reads as TGCGCCAGCAGCCGTTTGGGAAATGAAAAACTGTTTTTT.

This sequence joins TRBV9 and TRBJ2-7, with D maybe TRBD1 (5 bases). CDR1 is SGDLS and CDR2 is YYNGEE in the germline V gene. Deletions cut 4 bases from V and 2 bases from J, with 10 bases between. The CDR3 covers 13 residues. CDR3 DNA sequence: TGTGCCAGCAGCCCCGCCAGGGCCTACGAGCAGTACTTC. Encoded protein: CASSPARAYEQYF.

As regards this clone: Other nucleotide sequences from this sample produce the same CDR3. The chain recombines TRBV7-2 with TRBJ2-5, with D maybe TRBD2 (5 bases). CDR3 length equals 13 residues. The germline V gene has CDR1 SGHTA and CDR2 FQGNSA. V was trimmed by 3 bases and J by 1 base, leaving 6 bases between them. In DNA, the CDR3 is TGTGCCAGCAGCTTCGCGGGCCAAGAGACCCAGTACTTC. As protein: CASSFAGQETQYF. Full variable domain (outside the CDR3, taken from reference TRBV7-2 and TRBJ2-5): GAGVSQSPSNKVTEKGKDVELRCDPISGHTALYWYRQSLGQGLEFLIYFQGNSAPDKSGLPSDRFSAERTGGSVSTLTIQRTQQEDSAVYLCASSFAGQETQYFGPGTRLLVL.